A single sample gave rise to the 8 T cell receptor beta chains below, sequenced in a study of control samples from healthy donors and cancer patients. Using immunoSEQ multiplex PCR, the repertoire was profiled, and TCRdb retains in-frame clones only, with some absent. In the table there are 35,000 to 45,000 clones, approximately 90% of which are singletons. Sequenced input: PBMCs. Every receptor here comes from a woman in her 40s with head and neck cancer.

J is TRBJ1-2 and V is TRBV5-4; D is ambiguous. The germline V and J ends were trimmed by 4 bases and 8 bases, with 9 bases remaining between them. This CDR3 region has 11 residues. The germline V gene has CDR1 SGHNT and CDR2 YYREEE (reference sequence). The chain's CDR3 is CASSGIGGYTF. The DNA of the CDR3 is TGTGCCAGCAGCGGTATTGGGGGCTACACCTTC.

The chain combines TRBV11-2 with TRBJ2-7; maybe TRBD2 (5 bases). CDR3 length: 14 residues. CDR1 SGHAT and CDR2 FQNNGV come from the germline V gene. Trimming pared 2 bases from V and 6 bases from J, leaving 14 bases between. The CDR3 loop is CASSLRLAIAEQYF. DNA for the CDR3: TGTGCCAGCAGCTTACGGCTAGCAATCGCCGAGCAGTACTTC.

V gene TRBV3-1 (or the pseudogene TRBV3-2) combines with J gene TRBJ1-1; no clear D gene. Germline CDR1 LGHDT, CDR2 YNNKEL (reference sequence). Trimming took 1 base from V and 3 from J, leaving 12 bases between them. This CDR3 contains 15 residues. CDR3 bases: TGTGCCAGCAGCCAAGGGGTGGTAGGACACACTGAAGCTTTCTTT. Protein product: CASSQGVVGHTEAFF.

The J gene is TRBJ2-1, the V gene TRBV15; D is possibly TRBD1 or TRBD2 (5 bases each). This CDR3 is 16 amino acids long. Trimming removed 1 base from V and 5 bases from J, with 15 bases in between. The V gene's germline CDR1 is LNHNV and CDR2 YYDKDF (reference sequence). The CDR3 region is CATSRVGRVGDNEQFF. Written as DNA, the CDR3 is TGTGCCACCAGCAGAGTAGGGCGGGTGGGGGACAATGAGCAGTTCTTC.

The chain joins TRBV9 to TRBJ2-2; D remains ambiguous. The ends were cut back, 4 bases at V and 5 bases at J, with 15 bases in the middle. CDR3 size: 15 residues. Germline V gene lookup returns CDR1 SGDLS and CDR2 YYNGEE. CDR3 DNA sequence: TGTGCCAGCAGCCCCCGGGCTCCGCATACCGGGGAGCTGTTTTTT. As protein: CASSPRAPHTGELFF. Filled out from reference TRBV9 and TRBJ2-2, the complete variable domain reads DSGVTQTPKHLITATGQRVTLRCSPRSGDLSVYWYQQSLDQGLQFLIQYYNGEERAKGNILERFSAQQFPDLHSELNLSSLELGDSALYFCASSPRAPHTGELFFGEGSRLTVL.

J is TRBJ1-5 and V is TRBV6-5; weak D call: TRBD1 (6 bases). The germline CDR1 and CDR2 sequences are MNHEY and SVGAGI. V lost 6 bases, J lost 1 base, and 13 bases lay in between. The length of the CDR3 is 15 residues. The CDR3, as DNA: TGTGCCAGCAGAAAGACAGGACCCAGCAATCAGCCCCAGCATTTT. Residues: CASRKTGPSNQPQHF.

The chain has TRBV5-1 and TRBJ1-2; D unresolved. The CDR3 contains 15 residues. Trimming stripped 5 bases from V and 0 bases from J, with 14 bases between. CDR1 is SGHRS, CDR2 YFSETQ, per germline. CDR3 sequence reads: CASRQQIPSNYGYTF. In nucleotides, the CDR3 is TGCGCCAGCAGGCAACAAATCCCCTCTAACTATGGCTACACCTTC.

The rearrangement links TRBV24-1 to TRBJ2-1, with 7 bases identical to TRBD1. The trim removed 4 bases at V and 3 bases at J, leaving 8 bases unmatched. This CDR3 contains 16 residues. Germline lookup yields CDR1 KGHDR and CDR2 SFDVKD. This chain's CDR3 is CATSDAGTARYNEQFF. The CDR3 DNA sequence: TGTGCCACCAGTGACGCCGGGACAGCTCGCTACAATGAGCAGTTCTTC.